This is a list of T cell receptor beta chains from one sample in a study of cytomegalovirus exposure and HLA in healthy donors. Assay: immunoSEQ multiplex PCR; the TCRdb copy retains only in-frame clones and omits some. Its table records approximately 120,000 clones. The sequencing sample was made of PBMCs. The receptor source for this set is a man between 40 and 49 years old in good health and CMV-seronegative. Both conserved end residues are part of each CDR3. The order of the fields is D gene, V gene, CDR3 length, J gene, CDR3 DNA, CDR3 protein. D genes are given only for firm matches.

D gene: TRBD2; V gene: TRBV5-1; CDR3 length: 15; J gene: TRBJ2-7; CDR3 DNA: TGCGCCAGCAGCCCGGCGGGACTAGCCGACTACGAGCAGTACTTC; CDR3 protein: CASSPAGLADYEQYF
D gene: .; V gene: TRBV7-2; CDR3 length: 13; J gene: TRBJ2-1; CDR3 DNA: TGTGCCAGCAGCCCTCCCCCCGGGGGTGAGCAGTTCTTC; CDR3 protein: CASSPPPGGEQFF
D gene: .; V gene: TRBV10-3; CDR3 length: 15; J gene: TRBJ1-1; CDR3 DNA: TGTGCCATCAGACCGAGGGGACAAGAGAACACTGAAGCTTTCTTT; CDR3 protein: CAIRPRGQENTEAFF
D gene: TRBD1; V gene: TRBV11-3; CDR3 length: 16; J gene: TRBJ1-1; CDR3 DNA: TGTGCCAGCAGCTCGGGACAGGGCTTTTTAGACACTGAAGCTTTCTTT; CDR3 protein: CASSSGQGFLDTEAFF
D gene: TRBD1; V gene: TRBV30; CDR3 length: 13; J gene: TRBJ1-2; CDR3 DNA: TGTGCCTGGATTATGACAGGGAACTATGGCTACACCTTC; CDR3 protein: CAWIMTGNYGYTF
D gene: .; V gene: TRBV28; CDR3 length: 15; J gene: TRBJ2-3; CDR3 DNA: TGTGCCAGCAGTTCCGGTCTACTTAGCACAGATACGCAGTATTTT; CDR3 protein: CASSSGLLSTDTQYF
D gene: .; V gene: TRBV21-1; CDR3 length: 18; J gene: TRBJ1-4; CDR3 DNA: TGTGCCAGCAGCAAAAGGTACAGCTTGCAGGGCACTAATGAAAAACTGTTTTTT; CDR3 protein: CASSKRYSLQGTNEKLFF
D gene: .; V gene: TRBV7-2; CDR3 length: 12; J gene: TRBJ2-5; CDR3 DNA: TGTGCCAGCAGCCTGAGCCTTGGGACCCAGTACTTC; CDR3 protein: CASSLSLGTQYF
D gene: .; V gene: TRBV5-5; CDR3 length: 14; J gene: TRBJ2-7; CDR3 DNA: TGTGCCAGCAGTTCAAGGGGGTTAACCTACGAGCAGTACTTC; CDR3 protein: CASSSRGLTYEQYF
D gene: TRBD1; V gene: TRBV5-1; CDR3 length: 15; J gene: TRBJ1-3; CDR3 DNA: TGCGCCAGCAGCGCTACAGGGGACTCTGGAAACACCATATATTTT; CDR3 protein: CASSATGDSGNTIYF
D gene: .; V gene: TRBV5-4; CDR3 length: 16; J gene: TRBJ2-5; CDR3 DNA: TGTGCCAGCAGCTTGCCGGGGATGAGGGCCCAAGAGACCCAGTACTTC; CDR3 protein: CASSLPGMRAQETQYF
D gene: .; V gene: TRBV11-3; CDR3 length: 17; J gene: TRBJ2-7; CDR3 DNA: TGTGCCAGCAGCTTACAAAGGAGTGGCATGCGATCCTACGAGCAGTACTTC; CDR3 protein: CASSLQRSGMRSYEQYF
D gene: .; V gene: TRBV11-2; CDR3 length: 17; J gene: TRBJ1-3; CDR3 DNA: TGTGCCAGCAGCTTAGCTCCCCGGGGGGCGAGAGGAAACACCATATATTTT; CDR3 protein: CASSLAPRGARGNTIYF
D gene: .; V gene: TRBV5-1; CDR3 length: 12; J gene: TRBJ1-2; CDR3 DNA: TGCGCCAGCAGCTCAACAGTCGATGGCTACACCTTC; CDR3 protein: CASSSTVDGYTF
D gene: TRBD1; V gene: TRBV9; CDR3 length: 16; J gene: TRBJ2-1; CDR3 DNA: TGTGCCAGCAGCGTCGAACAGGGGAACTCCTACAATGAGCAGTTCTTC; CDR3 protein: CASSVEQGNSYNEQFF
D gene: .; V gene: TRBV29-1; CDR3 length: 12; J gene: TRBJ2-4; CDR3 DNA: TGCAGCGTTGAGGAGGGCAAAAACATTCAGTACTTC; CDR3 protein: CSVEEGKNIQYF
D gene: .; V gene: TRBV21-1; CDR3 length: 19; J gene: TRBJ2-7; CDR3 DNA: TGTGCCAGCAGCAAAGCCAGACAGGGGAAAGGGTCAGCCTCCTACGAGCAGTACTTC; CDR3 protein: CASSKARQGKGSASYEQYF
D gene: TRBD2; V gene: TRBV5-5; CDR3 length: 14; J gene: TRBJ2-7; CDR3 DNA: TGTGCCAGCAGCTCGGGACTAGCCTACTACGAGCAGTACTTC; CDR3 protein: CASSSGLAYYEQYF
D gene: .; V gene: TRBV7-6; CDR3 length: 15; J gene: TRBJ2-3; CDR3 DNA: TGTGCCAGCAGCTTTGGGGGACTCCGCCGAGATGAGCAGTATTTT; CDR3 protein: CASSFGGLRRDEQYF
D gene: TRBD2; V gene: TRBV4-2; CDR3 length: 19; J gene: TRBJ2-2; CDR3 DNA: TGTGCCAGCAGCCAAGACGTACGACTAGCGGGCGCGAACACCGGGGAGCTGTTTTTT; CDR3 protein: CASSQDVRLAGANTGELFF
D gene: TRBD2; V gene: TRBV28; CDR3 length: 18; J gene: TRBJ2-2; CDR3 DNA: TGTGCCAGCAGTTCCTGGACTAGCGGGAGGGTAAACACCGGGGAGCTGTTTTTT; CDR3 protein: CASSSWTSGRVNTGELFF
D gene: TRBD1; V gene: TRBV5-1; CDR3 length: 15; J gene: TRBJ2-5; CDR3 DNA: TGCGCCAGCAGCTTAGGACAGGTTGACCAAGAGACCCAGTACTTC; CDR3 protein: CASSLGQVDQETQYF
D gene: TRBD1; V gene: TRBV6-1; CDR3 length: 13; J gene: TRBJ2-7; CDR3 DNA: TGTACCAGCCGGGGACAGGGGGCCTACGAGCAGTACTTC; CDR3 protein: CTSRGQGAYEQYF
D gene: TRBD1; V gene: TRBV11-2; CDR3 length: 15; J gene: TRBJ1-2; CDR3 DNA: TGTGCCAGCAGCCGTAGGACAGGGGACTTCTATGGCTACACCTTC; CDR3 protein: CASSRRTGDFYGYTF
D gene: TRBD2; V gene: TRBV5-6; CDR3 length: 19; J gene: TRBJ2-7; CDR3 DNA: TGTGCCAGCAGCGCGTTATCGCATCTGCCAACTAGCGGGAGTTACGAGCAGTACTTC; CDR3 protein: CASSALSHLPTSGSYEQYF
D gene: TRBD1; V gene: TRBV7-9; CDR3 length: 14; J gene: TRBJ1-2; CDR3 DNA: TGTGCCAGCAGCTCTCCGACAGGGGTCTTCGGCTACACCTTC; CDR3 protein: CASSSPTGVFGYTF
D gene: .; V gene: TRBV5-1; CDR3 length: 13; J gene: TRBJ2-1; CDR3 DNA: TGCGCCAGCAGCGCATACAGGGCTGATGAGCAGTTCTTC; CDR3 protein: CASSAYRADEQFF
D gene: .; V gene: TRBV15; CDR3 length: 14; J gene: TRBJ2-2; CDR3 DNA: TGTGCCACGCGTTGGGGAGCGAACACCGGGGAGCTGTTTTTT; CDR3 protein: CATRWGANTGELFF
D gene: .; V gene: TRBV6-5; CDR3 length: 12; J gene: TRBJ2-3; CDR3 DNA: TGTGCCAGCGGTTACCCGTTAGATACGCAGTATTTT; CDR3 protein: CASGYPLDTQYF
D gene: TRBD1; V gene: TRBV7-8; CDR3 length: 18; J gene: TRBJ2-4; CDR3 DNA: TGTGCCAGCAGGGGGGTTAACGTAAGGGGGCGCGACAAAAACATTCAGTACTTC; CDR3 protein: CASRGVNVRGRDKNIQYF
D gene: TRBD2; V gene: TRBV19; CDR3 length: 15; J gene: TRBJ2-7; CDR3 DNA: TGTGCCAGTAGTATCCCCGGGAGGGCTTCCTACGAGCAGTACTTC; CDR3 protein: CASSIPGRASYEQYF
D gene: TRBD2; V gene: TRBV7-8; CDR3 length: 15; J gene: TRBJ2-7; CDR3 DNA: TGTGCCAGCAGCTCCGGGACTAGCGGGAGTGAAGAGCAGTACTTC; CDR3 protein: CASSSGTSGSEEQYF
D gene: .; V gene: TRBV19; CDR3 length: 14; J gene: TRBJ2-5; CDR3 DNA: TGTGCCAGTAGTATAAGATTAGCGAGAGAGACCCAGTACTTC; CDR3 protein: CASSIRLARETQYF
D gene: .; V gene: TRBV5-8; CDR3 length: 15; J gene: TRBJ1-5; CDR3 DNA: TGTGCCAGCAGCTTGGAAGGGGCTAGCAATCAGCCCCAGCATTTT; CDR3 protein: CASSLEGASNQPQHF
D gene: TRBD2; V gene: TRBV27; CDR3 length: 14; J gene: TRBJ2-7; CDR3 DNA: TGTGCCAGCAGTTGGGGGACTAGATCCTACGAGCAGTACTTC; CDR3 protein: CASSWGTRSYEQYF
D gene: .; V gene: TRBV6-5; CDR3 length: 14; J gene: TRBJ1-2; CDR3 DNA: TGTGCCAGCAGCCTACAGGGCACGGTCTATGGCTACACCTTC; CDR3 protein: CASSLQGTVYGYTF
D gene: .; V gene: TRBV11-3; CDR3 length: 14; J gene: TRBJ2-7; CDR3 DNA: TGTGCCAGCAGCTTAGAGGTGGCATCCTACGAGCAGTACTTC; CDR3 protein: CASSLEVASYEQYF
D gene: .; V gene: TRBV7-2; CDR3 length: 15; J gene: TRBJ1-2; CDR3 DNA: TGTGCCAGCAGCAGGCAGGGGCCCTCCGGCTATGGCTACACCTTC; CDR3 protein: CASSRQGPSGYGYTF
D gene: TRBD1; V gene: TRBV18; CDR3 length: 14; J gene: TRBJ2-1; CDR3 DNA: TGTGCCAGCTTCGCCGGGACAGGGGTGACTGAGCAGTTCTTC; CDR3 protein: CASFAGTGVTEQFF
D gene: TRBD1; V gene: TRBV4-2; CDR3 length: 14; J gene: TRBJ1-4; CDR3 DNA: TGTGCCAGCAGCGCCGACAGGGATGGTGAAAAACTGTTTTTT; CDR3 protein: CASSADRDGEKLFF
D gene: .; V gene: TRBV11-3; CDR3 length: 15; J gene: TRBJ1-2; CDR3 DNA: TGTGCCAGCAGCTCACGGACAGAGCTTAACTATGGCTACACCTTC; CDR3 protein: CASSSRTELNYGYTF
D gene: .; V gene: TRBV5-1; CDR3 length: 16; J gene: TRBJ1-4; CDR3 DNA: TGCGCCAGCAGCTCCTCCCCTTTAGGTAGCGGTGAAAAACTGTTTTTT; CDR3 protein: CASSSSPLGSGEKLFF
D gene: TRBD2; V gene: TRBV30; CDR3 length: 16; J gene: TRBJ2-1; CDR3 DNA: TGTGCCTGGGGGGTCGCACTGACGGGAGGGCGGAATGAGCAGTTCTTC; CDR3 protein: CAWGVALTGGRNEQFF
D gene: TRBD2; V gene: TRBV2; CDR3 length: 17; J gene: TRBJ2-1; CDR3 DNA: TGTGCCAGCAGGGCAAGGGTAGCGGGACCTTCGGGGAATGAGCAGTTCTTC; CDR3 protein: CASRARVAGPSGNEQFF